This T cell receptor beta chain stems from a study of T cell responses to AZD1222 COVID-19 vaccine. Germline CDR1 KGHSH, CDR2 LQKENI. This CDR3 is 15 amino acids long. V lost 1 base and J 2 bases, leaving 11 bases between the germline ends. Turning to this clone: Its antigen is not identified.

Study findings and constraints: Seropositive AZD1222 recipients at baseline numbered only 5 or 6. Clonal diversity was possibly underestimated, and white British individuals and females predominated among donors. At 160-218 and 743-854, vaccine-associated CD4 TCRs were dominant, and they spanned spike. Spike-specific TCR repertoires showed rising breadth and depth after two AZD1222 doses.

This table comes from immunoSEQ multiplex PCR, and its TCRdb copy is limited to in-frame clones, with some not included. The data show roughly 120,000 clones, with roughly nine tenths seen just once and roughly 1.6% held by the top ten. The chain recombines TRBV18 with TRBJ1-2, with D unclear. The material sequenced was peripheral blood, taken on day 0 of AZD1222 vaccination. The sequence was collected from an adult in good health. This chain's CDR3 is CASSPRETANYGYTF. The CDR3 nucleotides read TGTGCCAGCTCACCACGGGAGACGGCGAACTATGGCTACACCTTC.